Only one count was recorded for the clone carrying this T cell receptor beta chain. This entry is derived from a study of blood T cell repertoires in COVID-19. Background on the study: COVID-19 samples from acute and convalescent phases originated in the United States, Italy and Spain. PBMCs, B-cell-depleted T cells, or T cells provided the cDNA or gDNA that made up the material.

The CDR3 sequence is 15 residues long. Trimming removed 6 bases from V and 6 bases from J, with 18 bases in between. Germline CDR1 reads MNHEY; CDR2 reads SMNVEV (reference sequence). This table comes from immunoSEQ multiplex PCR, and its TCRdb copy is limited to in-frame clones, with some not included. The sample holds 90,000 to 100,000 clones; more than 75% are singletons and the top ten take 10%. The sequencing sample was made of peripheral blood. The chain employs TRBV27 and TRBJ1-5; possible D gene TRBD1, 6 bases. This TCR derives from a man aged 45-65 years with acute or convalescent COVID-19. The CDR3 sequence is CASRSGGPTTQPQHF. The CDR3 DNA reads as TGTGCCAGCAGGTCTGGGGGCCCCACCACTCAGCCCCAGCATTTT.